At least ten counts were recorded for the clone carrying this TCR beta chain. Its antigen is still unknown. The data were obtained in a study of CD8 T cells in ankylosing spondylitis. Study-wide points: There was a TCR beta motif, made of fewer than 10 highly homologous variants, that appeared characteristic of ankylosing spondylitis blood. Within matched ankylosing spondylitis synovial fluid, disease-linked clones were reportedly significantly enriched. Disease-linked clones, CD8+, were relatively rare in peripheral blood.

The CDR3 sequence is 15 residues long. The V and J ends lost 5 bases and 4 bases respectively, with 15 bases between them. Each CDR3 protein is one row after TCRdb ran MiXCR on the 5' RACE reads. This table has about 800,000 distinct CDR3 sequences, 10% to 15% appearing once. The chain links TRBV12-3 or TRBV12-4 to TRBJ2-1; possibly TRBD2 for D (6 bases). Sequences were obtained from blood, either unsorted or a sorted T cell fraction (not recorded which). This clonotype was obtained from a male donor with ankylosing spondylitis. The CDR3 nucleotides are TGTGCCAGCAGTCCCCCCCGGGACTTTTACAATGAGCAGTTCTTC. Its translation is CASSPPRDFYNEQFF.